This entry features one TCR beta chain sequence. The V gene end was trimmed by 0 bases and the J gene end by 6 bases; junction bases not matched to a gene: 3. The germline CDR1 and CDR2 sequences are MGHRA and YSYEKL. The CDR3 sequence is 16 residues long. The data were taken from a study of blood T cell repertoires in COVID-19. Study in general: Specimens from acute and convalescent COVID-19 originated in the United States, Italy and Spain. Sample material is recorded as cDNA or gDNA derived from T cells, B-cell-depleted T cells, or PBMCs.

In the study's own analysis: Amplification from reference gene primers served as the basis for estimated nucleated cell counts. The repertoire was sequenced with immunoSEQ multiplex PCR; TCRdb's copy has only in-frame clones and lacks some. For V, J and clone size, that table is used; D and trimming come from the DNA. Of tens of thousands of clones in the sample, roughly nine tenths are singletons; the top ten hold roughly 1.3%. This chain connects TRBV4-1 to TRBJ1-6, with 9 bases lining up with TRBD1. The sample taken for sequencing was peripheral blood. This receptor was identified in a man in his sixties with acute or convalescent COVID-19. CDR3 amino acids: CASSQEGTGSNSPLHF. DNA of the CDR3: TGCGCCAGCAGCCAAGAGGGGACAGGGTCTAATTCACCCCTCCACTTT.